This T cell receptor (beta chain) is from a study of T-cell reconstitution after alpha-beta-depleted transplantation in children. This clonotype was counted at least ten times. During its preparation, the TCRbeta library received unique molecular identifiers. TCRdb re-derived calls from the PCR reads in MiXCR, one entry per CDR3 protein. This sample has about 230,000 distinct CDR3 sequences, with about 11% found just once. Specimen: PBMCs from the stem cell graft donor, collected from the stem cell graft. This clonotype originated in a human donor who donated a stem cell graft to a child with acute lymphoblastic leukemia.

CDR3 region: CASSPRRGGRDGYTF. CDR3 in DNA: TGTGCCAGCAGTCCTCGGAGGGGAGGGCGTGATGGCTACACCTTC. This rearrangement joins TRBV27 to TRBJ1-2; weak D call: TRBD1 (5 bases). This CDR3 contains 15 residues. V lost 5 bases and J 6 bases, leaving 19 bases between the germline ends. Germline assignment: CDR1 MNHEY and CDR2 SMNVEV (reference sequence).